This note documents a single T cell receptor (beta chain) sequence. Its target is unknown. This record comes from a study of PD-1 blockade in classical Hodgkin lymphoma. Background on the study: Nivolumab dosed at 3 mg/kg went to patients intravenously every 2 weeks. Study outcomes and limitations: Similar baseline diversity was found in complete responders and newly diagnosed patients. TCR diversity at baseline was reported to be reduced in newly diagnosed patients relative to healthy donors. Those patients who began receiving nivolumab less than 1 year after ASCT had lower diversity, and they were excluded.

Relapse was seen in all patients after autologous stem cell transplantation, and brentuximab vedotin exposure was variable. The germline V and J ends were trimmed by 5 bases and 0 bases, with 17 bases remaining between them. The CDR3 is made up of 18 amino acids. The V gene's germline CDR1 is MNHEY and CDR2 SMNVEV (reference sequence). The method was immunoSEQ multiplex PCR; TCRdb's version includes in-frame clones alone and lacks a portion of them. The table lists a few thousand clones, approximately 66% of them singletons. J is TRBJ1-6 and V is TRBV27; TRBD1 is a possible D gene (6 bases). This clonotype was sampled from a human donor with classical Hodgkin lymphoma. Source: peripheral blood mononuclear cells (PBMCs), taken before the second cycle of nivolumab. Written as DNA, the CDR3 is TGTGCCAGCAGTGGATTTGGGACACCGAGCTCCTATAATTCACCCCTCCACTTT. Translation: CASSGFGTPSSYNSPLHF.